Each of the 9 T cell receptor beta chains below was sequenced from the same sample in a study of cytomegalovirus exposure and HLA in healthy donors. The primer mix had 60 Vbeta and 13 Jbeta primers. Using immunoSEQ multiplex PCR, the repertoire was profiled, and TCRdb retains in-frame clones only, with some absent. The repertoire holds approximately 150,000 clones, 64% seen once, with 3% in the top ten. Sequences were obtained from PBMCs. The receptors shown here come from a woman in her thirties in good health and CMV-seropositive.

The gene calls are TRBV15 and TRBJ2-6; tentatively, D is TRBD2 (6 bases). The CDR3 runs to 16 residues. CDR1 and CDR2 (germline): LNHNV, YYDKDF (reference sequence). Deletions cut 1 base from V and 1 base from J, with 8 bases between. The CDR3 protein is CATSRARGSGANVLTF. The DNA for the CDR3 is TGTGCCACCAGCAGAGCGCGGGGTTCTGGGGCCAACGTCCTGACTTTC.

This clone has just one count. One end of the junction does not line up with germline, which may come from a read error. Other nucleotide sequences in the sample specify the same CDR3. The rearrangement uses TRBV5-5 and TRBJ1-2; the match to TRBD1 covers 11 bases. The CDR3 runs 17 residues. Germline lookup yields CDR1 SGHKS and CDR2 YYEKEE (reference sequence). The CDR3: CASRRSPGQGANYGYTF. In DNA form, the CDR3 reads TGTGCTAGCAGACGTTCACCGGGACAGGGGGCTAACTATGGCTACACCTTC.

The rearrangement uses TRBV6-1 and TRBJ2-1; possible D gene TRBD1, 8 bases. The germline gives CDR1 MNHNS, CDR2 SASEGT. V lost 4 bases to trimming and J lost 9 bases, with 13 bases between them. This CDR3 comprises 13 residues. The CDR3 protein is CASSVTGEGEQFF. The DNA of the CDR3 is TGTGCCAGCAGTGTGACAGGGGAGGGTGAGCAGTTCTTC.

CDR3 sequence: CASSAVEVPYEQYF. In DNA form, the CDR3 reads TGTGCCAGTAGCGCCGTGGAGGTCCCTTACGAGCAGTACTTC. The chain recombines TRBV19 with TRBJ2-7; the D gene is possibly TRBD2 (5 bases). Germline V lookup: CDR1 LNHDA, CDR2 SQIVND (reference sequence). V lost 6 bases and J 4 bases, leaving 16 bases between the germline ends. This CDR3 is 14 amino acids long.

The rearrangement uses TRBV29-1 and TRBJ2-3; a possible D gene is TRBD2 (7 bases). The CDR3 contains 17 residues. Trimming removed 6 bases from V and 3 bases from J, with 25 bases in between. From germline, CDR1 is SQVTM and CDR2 ANQGSEA. The CDR3 coding sequence is TGCAGCGTGCCACAACGACGCCGGGGGGCGAGGACAGATACGCAGTATTTT. Translated: CSVPQRRRGARTDTQYF.

This chain links TRBV30 with TRBJ1-5; D remains unclear. The germline V and J ends were trimmed by 2 bases and 3 bases, with 8 bases remaining between them. The CDR3 totals 13 residues. Germline V gene sequence: CDR1 GTSNPN, CDR2 SVGIG (reference sequence). This CDR3 is CAWSSGYNQPQHF. CDR3 nucleotide sequence: TGTGCCTGGAGTTCGGGGTACAATCAGCCCCAGCATTTT.

This clone appeared a few times. The chain joins TRBV29-1 to TRBJ1-1, with D possibly being TRBD1 (6 bases). There are 13 residues in the CDR3. Germline V CDR1 and CDR2: SQVTM, ANQGSEA. The ends were cut back, 1 base at V and 7 bases at J, with 13 bases in the middle. The CDR3 protein is CSVEGARGREAFF. CDR3 DNA sequence: TGCAGCGTTGAAGGCGCCAGGGGACGTGAAGCTTTCTTT. Looking up the rest from reference TRBV29-1 and TRBJ1-1 gives the full variable domain: SAVISQKPSRDICQRGTSLTIQCQVDSQVTMMFWYRQQPGQSLTLIATANQGSEATYESGFVIDKFPISRPNLTFSTLTVSNMSPEDSSIYLCSVEGARGREAFFGQGTRLTVV.

The gene calls are TRBV7-9 and TRBJ1-3, with D maybe TRBD1 (6 bases). Germline V gene lookup returns CDR1 SEHNR and CDR2 FQNEAQ (reference sequence). The CDR3 loop spans 16 amino acids. Deletions cut 5 bases from V and 0 bases from J, with 14 bases between. This CDR3 is CASSPPEGGSGNTIYF. CDR3 DNA sequence: TGTGCCAGCAGCCCCCCTGAAGGGGGCTCTGGAAACACCATATATTTT.

The CDR3 region is CATESDRGIYEQYF. CDR3 nucleotides: TGTGCCACCGAGTCGGACCGGGGGATTTACGAGCAGTACTTC. The chain carries TRBV6-1 and TRBJ2-7, with D possibly TRBD2 on 6 matching bases. The length of the CDR3 is 14 residues. V was pared by 10 bases and J by 4 bases, with 20 bases between. From germline, CDR1 is MNHNS and CDR2 SASEGT.